Shown below are 8 T cell receptor beta chains from a single sample sequenced in a study of blood T cell repertoires in COVID-19 (dated by TCRdb to about 2020). Library creation used the immunoSEQ multiplex PCR assay. This immuneACCESS table, as held by TCRdb, lists in-frame sequences with V and J called but not all clones. Of the missing ones, under half trace to an unresolved V gene in checked studies; the others have no known cause. A total of around 100,000 clones appear in this sample, 65% to 85% of them only once. The leading ten clones occupy roughly 17% of the sample. Material: peripheral blood. Every receptor here comes from a woman aged 60-75 years with acute or convalescent COVID-19.

The chain joins TRBV19 to TRBJ1-5; D gene unclear. This CDR3 is built from 15 residues. Trimming pared 9 bases from V and 2 bases from J, leaving 17 bases between. Germline lookup yields CDR1 LNHDA and CDR2 SQIVND (reference sequence). CDR3 DNA sequence: TGTGCCAGCGGCGGGTTGCGGAAAGGCAATCAGCCCCAGCATTTT. Its protein is CASGGLRKGNQPQHF.

V usage is TRBV5-4 and J usage is TRBJ1-5; D is unresolved. Germline V gene sequence: CDR1 SGHNT, CDR2 YYREEE (reference sequence). This CDR3 contains 15 residues. The V gene lost 3 bases and the J gene lost 2 bases, with 12 bases spanning the gap. The CDR3 DNA follows: TGTGCCAGCAGCTCGGGTCCGCGAGGCAATCAGCCCCAGCATTTT. Its translation: CASSSGPRGNQPQHF.

The table lists this clone with a count of one. The rearrangement uses TRBV2 and TRBJ1-5; possible D gene TRBD1, 5 bases. The CDR3 covers 15 residues. V was cut by 7 bases and J by 0 bases, with 13 bases left in between. Germline V lookup: CDR1 SNHLY, CDR2 FYNNEI. CDR3 residues: CASKNRYDSNQPQHF. CDR3 in DNA: TGTGCCAGCAAGAACAGGTACGATAGCAATCAGCCCCAGCATTTT.

Remarks on this clone: An end of the junction does not agree with germline; a read error may underlie this. The chain joins TRBV23-1 to TRBJ2-3, with 10 bases lining up with TRBD2. TRBV23-1 counts as an open reading frame of uncertain function. This CDR3 region has 10 residues. CDR3 DNA sequence: TGCGCCATCCCCGGGACTAGCGTGCATTTT. Amino acid sequence: CAIPGTSVHF.

This clone was detected a few times. V is TRBV2 and J is TRBJ2-3, with TRBD2 as a possible D gene (5 bases). Germline CDR1 and CDR2: SNHLY and FYNNEI. The V end was cut by 4 bases, the J end by 2 bases, with 10 bases between. This CDR3 region has 14 residues. The CDR3 loop reads CASSVKAATDTQYF. The CDR3 region has the DNA TGTGCCAGCAGTGTGAAAGCGGCCACAGATACGCAGTATTTT.

This clone has only one observation. The chain is built from TRBV11-2 and TRBJ1-1; TRBD1 might be the D (5 bases). CDR1 SGHAT and CDR2 FQNNGV come from the germline V gene. The CDR3 has 15 residues. V lost 0 bases to trimming and J lost 2 bases, with 10 bases between them. The CDR3 nucleotides are TGTGCCAGCAGCTTAGAGCCGGGGACTAACACTGAAGCTTTCTTT. It is translated as CASSLEPGTNTEAFF.

V gene TRBV19 combines with J gene TRBJ1-1; 10 bases align to TRBD1. The V segment lost 8 bases and the J segment 4 bases; nucleotides outside the gene matches: 1. Germline lookup yields CDR1 LNHDA and CDR2 SQIVND (reference sequence). The CDR3 runs 12 residues. The CDR3: CASGDRGTEAFF. In nucleotides, the CDR3 is TGTGCCAGTGGGGACAGGGGCACTGAAGCTTTCTTT.

The rearrangement links TRBV5-1 to TRBJ1-6; the D is unclear. V lost 0 bases and J lost 8, with 6 bases in between. The V gene's germline CDR1 is SGHRS and CDR2 YFSETQ. This CDR3 is built from 13 residues. The CDR3 nucleotides read TGCGCCAGCAGCTTGGCCGAGGATTCACCCCTCCACTTT. Translation gives CASSLAEDSPLHF.